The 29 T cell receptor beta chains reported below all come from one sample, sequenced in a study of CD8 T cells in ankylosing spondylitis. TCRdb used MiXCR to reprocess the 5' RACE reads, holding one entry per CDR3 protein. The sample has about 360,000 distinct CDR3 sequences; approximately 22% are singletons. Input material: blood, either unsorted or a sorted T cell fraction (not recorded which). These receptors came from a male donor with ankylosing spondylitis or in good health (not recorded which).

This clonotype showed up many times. This CDR3 reads CASSLLRTDTQYF. The CDR3 DNA reads TGCGCCAGCAGTTTATTACGCACAGATACGCAGTATTTT. V gene TRBV10-2 combines with J gene TRBJ2-3; D is ambiguous. The CDR3 is 13 amino acids. The germline V gene encodes CDR1 WSHSY and CDR2 SAAADI. Deletions cut 5 bases from V and 1 base from J, with 7 bases between.

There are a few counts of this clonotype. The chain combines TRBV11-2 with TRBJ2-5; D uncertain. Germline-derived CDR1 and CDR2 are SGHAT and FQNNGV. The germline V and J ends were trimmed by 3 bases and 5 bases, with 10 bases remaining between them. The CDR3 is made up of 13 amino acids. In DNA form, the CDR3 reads TGTGCCAGCAGCTTGTCCGAAGCCGAGACCCAGTACTTC. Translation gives CASSLSEAETQYF.

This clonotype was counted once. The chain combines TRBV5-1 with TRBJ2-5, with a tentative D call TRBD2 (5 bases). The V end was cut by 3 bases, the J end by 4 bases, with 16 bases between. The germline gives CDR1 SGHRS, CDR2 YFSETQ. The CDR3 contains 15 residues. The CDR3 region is CASSSGLLYGETQYF. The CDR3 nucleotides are TGCGCCAGCAGCTCGGGGTTGCTGTATGGAGAGACCCAGTACTTC.

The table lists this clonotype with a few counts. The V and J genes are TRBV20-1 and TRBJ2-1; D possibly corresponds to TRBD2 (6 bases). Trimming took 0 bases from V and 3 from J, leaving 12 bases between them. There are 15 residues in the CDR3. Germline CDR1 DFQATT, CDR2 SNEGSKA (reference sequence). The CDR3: CSARDLGGDYNEQFF. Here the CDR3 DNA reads TGCAGTGCTAGAGATCTGGGCGGGGACTACAATGAGCAGTTCTTC.

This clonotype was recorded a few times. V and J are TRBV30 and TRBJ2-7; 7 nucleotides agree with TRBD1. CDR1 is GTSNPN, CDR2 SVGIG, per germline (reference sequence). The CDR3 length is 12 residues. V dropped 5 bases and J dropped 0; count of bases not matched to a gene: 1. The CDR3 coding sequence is TGTGCCTGGGGGGACAGCTCCTACGAGCAGTACTTC. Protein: CAWGDSSYEQYF.

The CDR3 DNA is TGCAGTGCCCCCGGTTACGGGGCAGTCCTGTACGAGCAGTACTTC. Amino acids: CSAPGYGAVLYEQYF. The V gene is TRBV20-1, the J gene TRBJ2-7; tentatively, D is TRBD1 or TRBD2 (5 bases each). V was clipped by 6 bases and J by 4 bases, with 22 bases between them. CDR1 DFQATT and CDR2 SNEGSKA come from the germline V gene (reference sequence). The CDR3 is 15 residues long.

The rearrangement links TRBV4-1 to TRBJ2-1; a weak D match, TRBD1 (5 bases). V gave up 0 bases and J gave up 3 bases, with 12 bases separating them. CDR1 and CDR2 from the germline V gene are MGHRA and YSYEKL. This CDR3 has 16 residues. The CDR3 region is CASSQDQGQNYNEQFF. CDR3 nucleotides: TGCGCCAGCAGCCAAGATCAAGGACAAAACTACAATGAGCAGTTCTTC.

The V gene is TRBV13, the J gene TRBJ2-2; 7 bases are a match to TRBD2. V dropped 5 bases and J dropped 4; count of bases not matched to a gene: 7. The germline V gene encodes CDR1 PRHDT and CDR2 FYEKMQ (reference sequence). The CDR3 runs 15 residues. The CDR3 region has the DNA TGTGCCAGCAGCAACAGCGGGGTCGGCACCGGGGAGCTGTTTTTT. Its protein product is CASSNSGVGTGELFF. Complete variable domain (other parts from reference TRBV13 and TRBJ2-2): AAGVIQSPRHLIKEKRETATLKCYPIPRHDTVYWYQQGPGQDPQFLISFYEKMQSDKGSIPDRFSAQQFSDYHSELNMSSLELGDSALYFCASSNSGVGTGELFFGEGSRLTVL.

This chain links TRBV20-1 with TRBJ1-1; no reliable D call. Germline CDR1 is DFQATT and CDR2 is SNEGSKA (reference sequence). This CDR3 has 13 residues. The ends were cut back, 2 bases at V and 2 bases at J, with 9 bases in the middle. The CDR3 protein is CSARPTANTEAFF. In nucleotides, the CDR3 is TGCAGTGCTAGACCGACGGCCAACACTGAAGCTTTCTTT.

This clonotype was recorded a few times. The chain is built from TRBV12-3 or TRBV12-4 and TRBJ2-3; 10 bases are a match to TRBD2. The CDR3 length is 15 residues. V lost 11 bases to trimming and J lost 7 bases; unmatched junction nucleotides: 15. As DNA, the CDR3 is TGTGCCTCCGATTGGGTAGCGGGGGGCAGGAATACGCAGTATTTT. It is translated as CASDWVAGGRNTQYF.

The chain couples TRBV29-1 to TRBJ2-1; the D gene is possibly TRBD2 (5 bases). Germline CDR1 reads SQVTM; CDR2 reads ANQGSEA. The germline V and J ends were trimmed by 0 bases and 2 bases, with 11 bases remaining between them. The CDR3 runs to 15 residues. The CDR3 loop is CSVEDPQRTYNEQFF. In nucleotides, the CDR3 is TGCAGCGTTGAAGATCCGCAGCGGACCTACAATGAGCAGTTCTTC.

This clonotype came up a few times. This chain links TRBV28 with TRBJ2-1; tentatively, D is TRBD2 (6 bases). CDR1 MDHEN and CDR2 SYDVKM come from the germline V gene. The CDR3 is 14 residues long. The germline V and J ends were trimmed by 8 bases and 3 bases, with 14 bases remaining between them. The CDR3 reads CASEVEGNYNEQFF. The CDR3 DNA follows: TGTGCCAGCGAGGTGGAGGGTAACTACAATGAGCAGTTCTTC.

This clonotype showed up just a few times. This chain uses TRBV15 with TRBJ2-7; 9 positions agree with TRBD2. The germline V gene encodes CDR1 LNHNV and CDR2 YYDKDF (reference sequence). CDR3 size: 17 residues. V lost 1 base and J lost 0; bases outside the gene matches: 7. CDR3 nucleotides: TGTGCCACCAGCAGAGGGGCTAGCGGGGATTACTCCTACGAGCAGTACTTC. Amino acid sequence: CATSRGASGDYSYEQYF. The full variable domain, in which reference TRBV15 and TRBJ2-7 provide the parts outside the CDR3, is DAMVIQNPRYQVTQFGKPVTLSCSQTLNHNVMYWYQQKSSQAPKLLFHYYDKDFNNEADTPDNFQSRRPNTSFCFLDIRSPGLGDTAMYLCATSRGASGDYSYEQYFGPGTRLTVT.

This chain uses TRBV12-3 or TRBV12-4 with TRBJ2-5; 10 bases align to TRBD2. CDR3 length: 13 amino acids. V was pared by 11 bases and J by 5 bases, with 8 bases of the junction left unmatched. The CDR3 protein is CASIGSGGETQYF. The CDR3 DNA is TGTGCCTCGATAGGTAGCGGGGGGGAGACCCAGTACTTC.

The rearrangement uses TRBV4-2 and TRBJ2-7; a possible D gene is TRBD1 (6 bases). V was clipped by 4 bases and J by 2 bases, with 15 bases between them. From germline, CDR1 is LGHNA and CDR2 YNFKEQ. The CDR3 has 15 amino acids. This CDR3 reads CASSPRVDSPYEQYF. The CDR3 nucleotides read TGTGCCAGCAGCCCACGAGTGGACAGTCCCTACGAGCAGTACTTC.

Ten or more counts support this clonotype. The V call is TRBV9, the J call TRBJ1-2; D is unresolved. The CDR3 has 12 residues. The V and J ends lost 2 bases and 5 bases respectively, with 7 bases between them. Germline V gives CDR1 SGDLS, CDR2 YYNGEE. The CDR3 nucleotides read TGTGCCAGCAGCGTCGCAGGTTATGGCTACACCTTC. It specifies CASSVAGYGYTF.

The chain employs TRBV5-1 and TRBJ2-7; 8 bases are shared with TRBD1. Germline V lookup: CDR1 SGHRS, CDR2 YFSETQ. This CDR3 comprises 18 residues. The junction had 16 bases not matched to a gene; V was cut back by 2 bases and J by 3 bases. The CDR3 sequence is CASSLRIGGLGQDYEQYF. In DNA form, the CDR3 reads TGCGCCAGCAGCTTAAGGATCGGTGGTCTGGGACAGGACTACGAGCAGTACTTC. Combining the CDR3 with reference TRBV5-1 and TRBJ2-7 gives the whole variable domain KAGVTQTPRYLIKTRGQQVTLSCSPISGHRSVSWYQQTPGQGLQFLFEYFSETQRNKGNFPGRFSGRQFSNSRSEMNVSTLELGDSALYLCASSLRIGGLGQDYEQYFGPGTRLTVT.

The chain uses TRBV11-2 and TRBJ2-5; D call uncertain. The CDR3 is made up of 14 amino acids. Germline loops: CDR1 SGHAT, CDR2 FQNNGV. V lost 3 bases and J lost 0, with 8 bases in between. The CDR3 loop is CASSFHKYQETQYF. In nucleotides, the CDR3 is TGTGCCAGCAGCTTCCACAAGTACCAAGAGACCCAGTACTTC.

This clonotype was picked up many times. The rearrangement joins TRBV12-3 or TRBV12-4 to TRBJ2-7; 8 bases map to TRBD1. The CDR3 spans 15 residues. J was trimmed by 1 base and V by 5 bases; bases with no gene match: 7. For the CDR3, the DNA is TGTGCCAGCAGTCTCGCAGGGGGCGCATCCTACGAGCAGTACTTC. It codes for CASSLAGGASYEQYF.

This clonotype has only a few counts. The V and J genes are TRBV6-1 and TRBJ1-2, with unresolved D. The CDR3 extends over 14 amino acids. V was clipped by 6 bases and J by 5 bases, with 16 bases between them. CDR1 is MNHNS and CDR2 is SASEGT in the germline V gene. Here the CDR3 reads CASSHYQPPYGYTF. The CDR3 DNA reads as TGTGCCAGCAGCCATTATCAGCCCCCTTATGGCTACACCTTC.

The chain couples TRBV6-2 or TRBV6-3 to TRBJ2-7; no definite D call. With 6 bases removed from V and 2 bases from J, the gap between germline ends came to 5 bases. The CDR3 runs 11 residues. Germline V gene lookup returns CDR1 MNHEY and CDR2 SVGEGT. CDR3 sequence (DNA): TGTGCCAGCAGGAAAACCTACGAGCAGTACTTC. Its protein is CASRKTYEQYF.

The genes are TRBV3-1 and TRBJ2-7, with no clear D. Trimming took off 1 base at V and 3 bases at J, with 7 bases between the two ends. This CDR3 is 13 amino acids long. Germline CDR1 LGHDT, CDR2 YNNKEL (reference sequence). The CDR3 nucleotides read TGTGCCAGCAGCCAAGGCAGGCACTACGAGCAGTACTTC. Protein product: CASSQGRHYEQYF.

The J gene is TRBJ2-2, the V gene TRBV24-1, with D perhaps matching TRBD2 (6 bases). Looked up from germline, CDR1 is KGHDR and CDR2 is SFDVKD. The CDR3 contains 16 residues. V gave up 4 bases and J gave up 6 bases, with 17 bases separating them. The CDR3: CATSDGGTDGAGELFF. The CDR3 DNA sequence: TGTGCCACCAGTGACGGCGGGACTGACGGCGCCGGGGAGCTGTTTTTT.

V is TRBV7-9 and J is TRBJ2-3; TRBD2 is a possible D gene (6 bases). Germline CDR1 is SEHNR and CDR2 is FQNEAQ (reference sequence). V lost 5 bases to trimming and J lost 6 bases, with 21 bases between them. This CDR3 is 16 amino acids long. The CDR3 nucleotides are TGTGCCAGCAGCAGTGTGCAGAGGCGGGGAGACGATACGCAGTATTTT. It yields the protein CASSSVQRRGDDTQYF. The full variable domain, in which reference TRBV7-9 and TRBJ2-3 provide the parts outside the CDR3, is DTGVSQNPRHKITKRGQNVTFRCDPISEHNRLYWYRQTLGQGPEFLTYFQNEAQLEKSRLLSDRFSAERPKGSFSTLEIQRTEQGDSAMYLCASSSVQRRGDDTQYFGPGTRLTVL.

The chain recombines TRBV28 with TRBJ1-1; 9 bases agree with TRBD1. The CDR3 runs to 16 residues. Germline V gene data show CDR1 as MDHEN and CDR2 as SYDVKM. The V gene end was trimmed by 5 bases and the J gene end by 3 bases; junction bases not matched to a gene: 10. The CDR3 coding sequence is TGTGCCAGCAGTCCCCTGACAGGGGGGGTGGACACTGAAGCTTTCTTT. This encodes CASSPLTGGVDTEAFF.

DNA for the CDR3: TGTGCCAGCAGCATCCGGTGGACAGATACGCAGTATTTT. Its translation is CASSIRWTDTQYF. The V gene is TRBV11-2, the J gene TRBJ2-3; D is unclear. The V gene's germline CDR1 is SGHAT and CDR2 FQNNGV. CDR3 length: 13 amino acids. V shed 5 bases and J shed 3 bases, with 9 bases lying between them. Supplemented by reference TRBV11-2 and TRBJ2-3, the full variable domain reads EAGVAQSPRYKIIEKRQSVAFWCNPISGHATLYWYQQILGQGPKLLIQFQNNGVVDDSQLPKDRFSAERLKGVDSTLKIQPAKLEDSAVYLCASSIRWTDTQYFGPGTRLTVL.

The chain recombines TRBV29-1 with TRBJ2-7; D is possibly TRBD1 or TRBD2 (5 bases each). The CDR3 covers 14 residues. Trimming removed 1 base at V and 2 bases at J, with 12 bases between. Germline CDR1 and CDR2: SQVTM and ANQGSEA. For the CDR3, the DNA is TGCAGCGTTGAAGCCGGGGCCGGTCCCTACGAGCAGTACTTC. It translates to CSVEAGAGPYEQYF.

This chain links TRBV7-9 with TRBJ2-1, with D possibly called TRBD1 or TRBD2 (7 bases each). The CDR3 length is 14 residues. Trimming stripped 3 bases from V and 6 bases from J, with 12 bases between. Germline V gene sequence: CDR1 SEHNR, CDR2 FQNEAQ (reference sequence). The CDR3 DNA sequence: TGTGCCAGCAGCTTGACAGGGAGGGGCAATGAGCAGTTCTTC. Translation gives CASSLTGRGNEQFF.

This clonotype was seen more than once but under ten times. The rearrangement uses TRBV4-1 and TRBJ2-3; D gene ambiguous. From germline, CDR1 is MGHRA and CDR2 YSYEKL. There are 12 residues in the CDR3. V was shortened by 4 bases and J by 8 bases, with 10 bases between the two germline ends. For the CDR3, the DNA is TGCGCCAGCAGCCCCTTTCTGGGTACGCAGTATTTT. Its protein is CASSPFLGTQYF.